These T cell receptor beta chains were read from a single sample in a study of CD8 T cells in Susac syndrome. TCRdb called the immunoSEQ multiplex PCR reads again in MiXCR, with one record for every CDR3 protein. The sample comprises about 210,000 distinct CDR3 sequences, approximately 95% of which are singletons, and about 0.095% rests with the top ten. The material sequenced was CD4+ T cells from PBMCs. Receptors originate from a human donor in good health. Each CDR3 is given with its conserved first and last residue. Each record gives: J gene, V gene, clone size, D gene, CDR3 length, CDR3 protein, CDR3 DNA. A D gene is named only where the DNA matches it firmly. Clone size is shown for a subset of rows, as once, few, many or a class of expanded clone.

TRBJ1-2 TRBV20-1 NA NA 12 CSASGQNYGYTF TGCAGTGCTAGCGGGCAGAACTATGGCTACACCTTC
TRBJ2-3 TRBV6-2/TRBV6-3 NA NA 13 CASRGDGTDTQYF TGTGCCAGCCGCGGGGACGGCACAGATACGCAGTATTTT
TRBJ2-1 TRBV18 few NA 12 CASSPSYNEQFF TGTGCCAGCTCACCGTCTTACAATGAGCAGTTCTTC
TRBJ1-5 TRBV15 NA NA 16 CATSTSGRDSNQPQHF TGTGCCACCAGCACATCGGGGAGGGATAGCAATCAGCCCCAGCATTTT
TRBJ2-5 TRBV5-4 NA TRBD2 15 CASSLAAGTQETQYF TGTGCCAGCAGCTTGGCAGCGGGAACCCAAGAGACCCAGTACTTC
TRBJ1-5 TRBV7-9 once NA 12 CAIPQGEQPQHF TGTGCCATTCCACAGGGCGAACAGCCCCAGCATTTT
TRBJ2-1 TRBV14 NA TRBD2 14 CASSHTSGLNEQFF TGTGCCAGCAGCCATACTAGCGGACTCAATGAGCAGTTCTTC
TRBJ2-5 TRBV4-2 NA NA 15 CASSQEGWAGETQYF TGTGCCAGCAGCCAAGAAGGGTGGGCCGGAGAGACCCAGTACTTC
TRBJ1-2 TRBV20-1 NA NA 12 CSVEDDKNGYTF TGCAGTGTGGAGGACGATAAAAACGGCTACACCTTC
TRBJ1-2 TRBV27 once NA 16 CASSLSSVFSTYGYTF TGTGCCAGCAGTTTATCGAGTGTGTTCTCGACCTATGGCTACACCTTC
TRBJ2-3 TRBV29-1 NA NA 14 CSVERQRDTDTQYF TGCAGCGTTGAGCGTCAGAGGGACACAGATACGCAGTATTTT
TRBJ2-6 TRBV28 once NA 15 CASSGGASGANVLTF TGTGCCAGCAGTGGGGGGGCCTCTGGGGCCAACGTCCTGACTTTC
TRBJ2-6 TRBV5-4 NA TRBD1 16 CASSLAGTAGANVLTF TGTGCCAGCAGCTTGGCAGGGACAGCTGGGGCCAACGTCCTGACTTTC
TRBJ1-6 TRBV5-4 NA NA 16 CASKPGSDSYNSPLHF TGTGCCAGCAAACCAGGGTCGGACTCCTATAATTCACCCCTCCACTTT
TRBJ1-1 TRBV12-3/TRBV12-4 NA NA 12 CASSPVGTEAFF TGTGCCAGCAGTCCCGTGGGCACTGAAGCTTTCTTT
TRBJ1-6 TRBV20-1 NA NA 14 CSARGGQYNSPLHF TGCAGTGCCCGGGGAGGACAGTATAATTCACCCCTCCACTTT
TRBJ1-1 TRBV5-1 NA NA 15 CASSFQGNARTEAFF TGCGCCAGCAGCTTCCAAGGGAACGCAAGGACTGAAGCTTTCTTT
TRBJ2-1 TRBV7-2 NA NA 15 CASSLRGTTYNEQFF TGTGCCAGCAGCTTACGCGGGACCACCTACAATGAGCAGTTCTTC
TRBJ2-6 TRBV7-2 few NA 15 CASSRSSSGANVLTF TGTGCCAGCAGCCGTAGTAGCTCTGGGGCCAACGTCCTGACTTTC
TRBJ1-1 TRBV13 NA TRBD1 16 CASSLRDRGLNTEAFF TGTGCCAGCAGCTTGAGGGACAGGGGACTGAACACTGAAGCTTTCTTT
TRBJ1-5 TRBV5-6 NA NA 15 CASSRRGTSNQPQHF TGTGCCAGCAGTCGCCGGGGGACGAGCAATCAGCCCCAGCATTTT
TRBJ1-1 TRBV3-1 NA NA 13 CASSQDMSGRGFF TGTGCCAGCAGCCAAGATATGTCCGGGCGCGGTTTCTTT
TRBJ1-6 TRBV7-2 NA NA 14 CASSPRGRWSPLHF TGTGCCAGCAGCCCCCGCGGCCGTTGGTCACCCCTCCACTTT